These 16 T cell receptor beta chains share one sample of origin, sequenced in a study of read filtering for tumor transcriptome and immune sequencing. The library was built from around 0.4 ug RNA with molecular barcoded adaptors for alpha/delta and beta/gamma chains. TCRdb reprocessed the reads with MiXCR, giving one entry per CDR3 protein. The profile shows about 24,000 distinct CDR3 sequences, less than 25% of them singletons. The sequenced sample consisted of a population of CD138-negative cells sorted from bone marrow. Receptors originate from a donor over 35 with multiple myeloma.

There are many counts of this clonotype. The chain uses TRBV7-6 and TRBJ2-7; TRBD2 aligns across 10 bases. Germline CDR1 SGHVS, CDR2 FNYEAQ. The J segment lost 7 bases and the V segment lost 5 bases, leaving 8 bases of the junction unmatched. The CDR3 sequence is 14 residues long. The CDR3, as DNA: TGTGCCAGCAGCCCGAAAGCGGGAGGGCTTGAGCAGTACTTC. Its translation is CASSPKAGGLEQYF.

Comments on this clonotype: This likely reflects a read error, since a far larger clone is one base away. The chain has TRBV7-9 and TRBJ2-1, with TRBD2 as a possible D gene (5 bases). The germline CDR1 and CDR2 sequences are SEHNR and FQNEAQ (reference sequence). Trimming pared 5 bases from V and 10 bases from J, leaving 18 bases between. This CDR3 is built from 14 residues. The CDR3: CASSHWREGYEQFF. The CDR3 region has the DNA TGTGCCAGCAGCCACTGGCGAGAGGGCTACGAGCAGTTCTTC. Drawing the rest from reference TRBV7-9 and TRBJ2-1, the complete variable domain is DTGVSQNPRHKITKRGQNVTFRCDPISEHNRLYWYRQTLGQGPEFLTYFQNEAQLEKSRLLSDRFSAERPKGSFSTLEIQRTEQGDSAMYLCASSHWREGYEQFFGPGTRLTVL.

About this clonotype: With only one base between it and a far larger clone, this is likely a read error. The V gene is TRBV19, the J gene TRBJ2-5, with 10 nucleotides matching TRBD2. The J call may be faulty, since TRBJ2-1 better matches the DNA end. In germline, CDR1 is LNHDA, CDR2 SQIVND (reference sequence). The CDR3 is 15 residues long. The chain's CDR3 is CASSMDSGRSNEQFF. CDR3 nucleotides: TGTGCCAGTAGTATGGATAGCGGGAGGTCGAATGAGCAGTTCTTC.

The sample holds many counts of this clonotype. The chain carries TRBV7-6 and TRBJ2-3, with a possible D match to TRBD1 (6 bases). Per the germline V gene, CDR1 is SGHVS and CDR2 is FNYEAQ. The CDR3 runs 16 residues. Trimming removed 0 bases at V and 3 bases at J, with 13 bases between. For the CDR3, the DNA is TGTGCCAGCAGCTTAGCCCCAGGGGAAGGTACAGATACGCAGTATTTT. Amino acids: CASSLAPGEGTDTQYF.

This clonotype was observed many times. The chain links TRBV19 to TRBJ2-7, with 13 nucleotides matching TRBD2. The CDR3 covers 17 residues. J was trimmed by 5 bases and V by 5 bases; bases with no gene match: 12. Germline loops: CDR1 LNHDA, CDR2 SQIVND (reference sequence). CDR3 region: CASSPWTSGSPRDEQYF. CDR3 in DNA: TGTGCCAGTAGTCCCTGGACTAGCGGGAGTCCCAGGGACGAGCAGTACTTC.

This clonotype came up many times. The V and J genes are TRBV27 and TRBJ2-2; weak D call: TRBD1 (5 bases). Trimming cost V 5 bases and J 4 bases, with 11 bases left between them. The CDR3 runs 14 residues. In germline, CDR1 is MNHEY, CDR2 SMNVEV (reference sequence). The CDR3 sequence: CASSGTRVTGELFF. The CDR3 DNA reads as TGTGCCAGCAGTGGCACCAGGGTCACCGGGGAGCTGTTTTTT.

This CDR3 reads CASSIGGHSSYEQYF. DNA of the CDR3: TGTGCCAGTAGTATCGGAGGACACAGCTCCTACGAGCAGTACTTC. The chain carries TRBV19 and TRBJ2-7; either TRBD1 or TRBD2 may fit D (5 bases each). This CDR3 is 15 amino acids long. V shed 3 bases and J shed 0 bases, with 12 bases lying between them. The V gene's germline CDR1 is LNHDA and CDR2 SQIVND (reference sequence).

This clonotype was recorded many times. The CDR3 bases are TGTGCCAGCAGTCCGAGCGGGAGGGCCCTTGAGCAGTTCTTC. Amino acids: CASSPSGRALEQFF. The chain recombines TRBV12-3 or TRBV12-4 with TRBJ2-1; TRBD2 aligns across 10 bases. The CDR3 length is 14 residues. V trimming: 5 bases; J trimming: 9 bases; junction bases outside the gene matches: 7.

This clonotype has a count of ten or more. The V and J genes are TRBV20-1 and TRBJ2-1, with unresolved D. Trimming took off 6 bases at V and 5 bases at J, with 17 bases between the two ends. This CDR3 has 14 amino acids. CDR1 and CDR2 from the germline V gene are DFQATT and SNEGSKA (reference sequence). CDR3 sequence: CSATVWGQNNEQFF. CDR3 nucleotide sequence: TGCAGTGCCACAGTCTGGGGTCAGAACAATGAGCAGTTCTTC.

This clonotype was recorded many times. V and J are TRBV28 and TRBJ1-1; D is ambiguous. The CDR3 has 15 amino acids. Germline CDR1 and CDR2: MDHEN and SYDVKM. V was pared by 3 bases and J by 2 bases, with 13 bases between. The CDR3 is CASSFQSRQNTEAFF. CDR3 nucleotide sequence: TGTGCCAGCAGTTTCCAGTCCCGACAAAACACTGAAGCTTTCTTT.

CDR3 region: CSAQDMSYEQYF. CDR3 sequence (DNA): TGCAGTGCACAGGACATGAGCTACGAGCAGTACTTC. The rearrangement joins TRBV20-1 to TRBJ2-7, with TRBD1 as a possible D gene (5 bases). Germline V gene lookup returns CDR1 DFQATT and CDR2 SNEGSKA (reference sequence). V lost 6 bases and J lost 3, with 12 bases in between. The length of the CDR3 is 12 residues.

Concerning this clonotype: Given the absence of the conserved phenylalanine or tryptophan at the CDR3 end, a read error is likely. This chain uses TRBV5-1 with TRBJ1-3; tentatively, D is TRBD1 (5 bases). Trimming stripped 3 bases from V and 0 bases from J, with 16 bases between. The CDR3 covers 17 residues. The germline CDR1 and CDR2 sequences are SGHRS and YFSETQ. CDR3 DNA: TGCGCCAGCAGCTCTGGGACGGTTAGCTTCTCTGGAAACACCATATATTCT. This encodes CASSSGTVSFSGNTIYS.

By proportion, this clonotype is large. The gene calls are TRBV20-1 and TRBJ2-7; the match to TRBD2 covers 9 bases. CDR1 DFQATT and CDR2 SNEGSKA come from the germline V gene (reference sequence). The CDR3 is 14 residues long. V shed 1 base and J 3 bases; nucleotides not matched to a gene: 4. The CDR3 is CSARAASGVYEQYF. CDR3 DNA sequence: TGCAGTGCTAGAGCGGCTAGCGGGGTCTACGAGCAGTACTTC.

A note on this clonotype: An end of the junction does not agree with germline; a read error may underlie this. The chain has TRBV28 and TRBJ2-5, with D perhaps TRBD2 (5 bases). Germline-derived CDR1 and CDR2 are MDHEN and SYDVKM. The CDR3 is 13 residues long. The CDR3 DNA reads TGTGCCAGGGACCAAGCGGAGGAAGAGACCCAGCACTTC. As protein: CARDQAEEETQHF.

Of note for this clonotype: With a much larger clone just one base away, this may be a read error. The chain combines TRBV7-2 with TRBJ2-3, with 11 bases lining up with TRBD2. Germline V gives CDR1 SGHTA, CDR2 FQGNSA. V lost 1 base and J lost 0; bases outside the gene matches: 6. CDR3 length: 18 residues. The CDR3 loop is CASSLELAGDYSTDTQYF. CDR3 sequence (DNA): TGTGCCAGCAGCTTAGAACTAGCGGGAGACTATAGCACAGATACGCAGTATTTT.

This clonotype was observed many times. V usage is TRBV29-1 and J usage is TRBJ2-3, with 7 bases lining up with TRBD2. This CDR3 spans 15 amino acids. Germline V CDR1 and CDR2: SQVTM, ANQGSEA. J was trimmed by 1 base and V by 2 bases; bases with no gene match: 6. The CDR3 DNA sequence: TGCAGCGTTGAATTGCGGGAGAGGGGCACAGATACGCAGTATTTT. As protein: CSVELRERGTDTQYF.